The clone carrying this T cell receptor beta chain has just a few counts. Its specificity is not known. The study sequenced cultured CD4+ T cell DNA using the Oncomine TCR Beta short-read assay. Someone extracted genomic DNA from cultured CD4+ T cells. TCRdb fed the PCR reads into MiXCR, producing one record per CDR3 protein. The repertoire consists of roughly 23,000 distinct CDR3 sequences, with roughly 45% occurring once and the leading ten covering 9.9%. The sample's time point: late sampling 161 to 241 days after vaccination in three convalescent patients. Treatment indicated: roughly 10-day PBMC culture with coronavirus spike peptide pools or control peptides (ViraFEST assay). This sample is drawn from a study of vaccination and CD4 T cells after COVID-19. CDR3 size: 13 residues. Germline V gene data show CDR1 as SEHNR and CDR2 as FQNEAQ (reference sequence). The V end was cut by 4 bases, the J end by 3 bases, with 8 bases between.

The chain links TRBV7-9 to TRBJ2-3; perhaps TRBD2 as D (5 bases). The clonotype comes from a human donor who had recovered from COVID-19. The sample consisted of CD4+ T cells from blood, cultured in vitro, taken about 7 months after SARS-CoV-2 vaccination. CDR3 loop: CASSYRGTDTQYF. The CDR3 DNA is TGTGCCAGCAGCTACAGAGGGACAGATACGCAGTATTTT.